This T cell receptor (beta chain) was sequenced for a study of cytomegalovirus exposure and HLA in healthy donors. Study background: Drawn from HLA-typed donors, approximately 86 million unique TCRs were held in an early data release.

V shed 0 bases, J shed 7 bases, and the junction held 6 bases outside the gene matches. Germline loops: CDR1 SGHNT, CDR2 YYREEE (reference sequence). The CDR3 contains 14 residues. Vbeta (60) and Jbeta (13) primers were used in the PCR. Libraries were prepared by immunoSEQ multiplex PCR; TCRdb keeps only in-frame clonotypes and omits some of them. The sample includes tens of thousands of clones, 65% to 70% of them seen just once. The TCR was taken from a man aged 40-50 years in good health and CMV-seropositive. V gene TRBV5-4 combines with J gene TRBJ2-7; 8 positions match TRBD2. Sequenced input: PBMCs. This chain's CDR3 is CASSLDGGAHEQYF. CDR3 nucleotides: TGTGCCAGCAGCTTGGACGGGGGGGCGCATGAGCAGTACTTC.